The 30 T cell receptor beta chains below come from one sample, sequenced in a study of identical twins. TCRdb redid the calling of the 5' RACE reads with MiXCR, one entry per CDR3 protein. The table shows roughly 720,000 distinct CDR3 sequences, with about 20% occurring only once. These same records also appear under a second study, on T cells expressing NK-cell markers.

Sequencing was done on a sample of PBMCs. All receptors come from a woman under 30 in good health.

In this sample, this clonotype turned up a few times. The rearrangement uses TRBV7-2 and TRBJ2-5; D remains ambiguous. Deletions cut 5 bases from V and 5 bases from J, with 12 bases between. Germline values: CDR1 SGHTA, CDR2 FQGNSA. CDR3 length: 13 amino acids. CDR3 in amino acids: CASSPNRRETQYF. DNA for the CDR3: TGTGCCAGCAGCCCGAACCGAAGGGAGACCCAGTACTTC.

This clonotype was recorded at least ten times. The J gene is TRBJ2-7, the V gene TRBV29-1, with no clear D. Trimming removed 5 bases from V and 5 bases from J, with 7 bases in between. Per germline, CDR1 SQVTM and CDR2 ANQGSEA. The CDR3 runs 10 residues. The CDR3: CSVWKNEQYF. The CDR3 DNA is TGCAGCGTTTGGAAGAACGAGCAGTACTTC.

J is TRBJ1-2 and V is TRBV20-1, with D unclear. The CDR3 runs to 11 residues. Germline V gene lookup returns CDR1 DFQATT and CDR2 SNEGSKA (reference sequence). V shed 6 bases and J shed 2 bases, with 7 bases lying between them. CDR3 loop: CSADNNYGYTF. The CDR3 DNA is TGCAGTGCCGATAACAACTATGGCTACACCTTC.

V usage is TRBV29-1 and J usage is TRBJ2-3; D unclear. Germline V gene sequence: CDR1 SQVTM, CDR2 ANQGSEA. This CDR3 has 14 amino acids. Trimming removed 4 bases at V and 4 bases at J, with 15 bases between. This CDR3 is CSVVVQLSADTQYF. As DNA, the CDR3 is TGCAGCGTTGTCGTACAGCTCAGCGCAGATACGCAGTATTTT.

This clonotype was detected ten times or more. V usage is TRBV6-1 and J usage is TRBJ1-6, with 11 bases that match TRBD1. The J segment lost 7 bases and the V segment lost 6 bases, leaving 2 bases of the junction unmatched. The CDR3 consists of 14 residues. CDR1 MNHNS and CDR2 SASEGT come from the germline V gene. In DNA form, the CDR3 reads TGTGCCAGCAGCCGGGACAGGGGGAATTCACCCCTCCACTTT. Residues: CASSRDRGNSPLHF.

This clonotype was observed a few times. The genes are TRBV4-3 and TRBJ2-3; 13 nucleotides line up with TRBD2. Germline V lookup: CDR1 LGHNA, CDR2 YSLEER. The CDR3 has 18 amino acids. J lost 4 bases, V lost 4 bases, and 11 bases had no gene match. CDR3 amino acids: CASSRLRGLAGLSDTQYF. The CDR3 nucleotides read TGCGCCAGCAGCCGACTCAGGGGACTAGCGGGATTGTCAGATACGCAGTATTTT.

The chain is built from TRBV20-1 and TRBJ2-7; a weak D match, TRBD1 (6 bases). Germline CDR1 reads DFQATT; CDR2 reads SNEGSKA (reference sequence). This CDR3 has 14 residues. V was trimmed by 5 bases and J by 3 bases, leaving 17 bases between them. CDR3 DNA sequence: TGCAGTGCTCCGACAGGTCGGCATATCTACGAGCAGTACTTC. It translates to CSAPTGRHIYEQYF.

In its sample, this clonotype was seen a few times. The chain joins TRBV20-1 to TRBJ2-5; 9 bases fit TRBD1. This CDR3 comprises 15 residues. The germline CDR1 and CDR2 sequences are DFQATT and SNEGSKA (reference sequence). V was clipped by 3 bases and J by 4 bases; unmatched bases: 9. The CDR3 here is CSARHPGQGGETQYF. In DNA form, the CDR3 reads TGCAGTGCTAGGCATCCGGGACAGGGAGGAGAGACCCAGTACTTC.

J is TRBJ2-7 and V is TRBV12-3 or TRBV12-4; D might be TRBD2 (6 bases). The length of the CDR3 is 12 residues. Trimming took off 5 bases at V and 6 bases at J, with 11 bases between the two ends. CDR3 sequence reads: CASSLLTSEQYF. CDR3 in DNA: TGTGCCAGCAGTCTCTTGACTAGCGAGCAGTACTTC.

This clonotype was counted between two and nine times. This chain links TRBV20-1 with TRBJ2-2, with D possibly TRBD1 on 5 matching bases. The length of the CDR3 is 12 residues. Trimming cost V 6 bases and J 10 bases, with 15 bases left between them. Germline CDR1 is DFQATT and CDR2 is SNEGSKA (reference sequence). CDR3 protein: CSAKGVTEELFF. The CDR3 nucleotides read TGCAGTGCAAAAGGGGTTACGGAGGAGCTGTTTTTT.

The rearrangement links TRBV4-2 to TRBJ2-7, with TRBD1 as a possible D gene (5 bases). This CDR3 contains 13 residues. Trimming removed 4 bases at V and 7 bases at J, with 14 bases between. Germline CDR1 is LGHNA and CDR2 is YNFKEQ. The CDR3 sequence is CASSLYRSREQYF. The CDR3 nucleotides read TGTGCCAGCAGCCTTTACAGGTCCCGGGAGCAGTACTTC.

J is TRBJ2-3 and V is TRBV7-2; 10 bases match TRBD2. Germline lookup yields CDR1 SGHTA and CDR2 FQGNSA. J gave up 0 bases and V 5 bases, and 5 bases lay outside the gene matches. The CDR3 extends over 16 amino acids. CDR3 coding DNA: TGTGCCAGCAGCCCAGGGACTAGCGCTAGCACAGATACGCAGTATTTT. Protein product: CASSPGTSASTDTQYF.

The sample holds a few counts of this clonotype. This chain connects TRBV20-1 to TRBJ2-2, with 11 bases matching TRBD2. V gave up 0 bases and J gave up 5 bases; unmatched junction bases: 5. The CDR3 extends over 16 amino acids. Germline-derived CDR1 and CDR2 are DFQATT and SNEGSKA (reference sequence). The CDR3 DNA sequence: TGCAGTGCTAGAGATCTTAGCGGGGGGGAGACCGGGGAGCTGTTTTTT. This codes for CSARDLSGGETGELFF.

The CDR3 DNA follows: TGTGCCAGCAGTGTATTGGGGGGTAGCAATCAGCCCCAGCATTTT. Amino acids: CASSVLGGSNQPQHF. The gene calls are TRBV6-1 and TRBJ1-5, with D tentatively TRBD1 (5 bases). The length of the CDR3 is 15 residues. CDR1 is MNHNS, CDR2 SASEGT, per germline. Deletions cut 4 bases from V and 0 bases from J, with 10 bases between.

This clonotype was detected only a few times. The V gene is TRBV10-3, the J gene TRBJ2-3, with D perhaps given as TRBD1 or TRBD2 (5 bases each). CDR3 length: 13 amino acids. Trimming took 8 bases from V and 4 from J, leaving 13 bases between them. The V gene's germline CDR1 is ENHRY and CDR2 SYGVKD. The CDR3 here is CAIHGTTADTQYF. CDR3 nucleotides: TGTGCCATCCACGGGACCACGGCAGATACGCAGTATTTT.

This clonotype turned up a few times. The chain combines TRBV27 with TRBJ1-6; no reliable D call. CDR3 length: 14 amino acids. Germline CDR1 MNHEY, CDR2 SMNVEV (reference sequence). The V end was cut by 7 bases, the J end by 8 bases, with 15 bases between. This chain's CDR3 is CASKRWGRDSPLHF. CDR3 bases: TGTGCCAGCAAGAGATGGGGTAGAGATTCACCCCTCCACTTT.

This clonotype was observed a few times. The chain couples TRBV5-1 to TRBJ1-4, with D perhaps TRBD1 (6 bases). V lost 6 bases, J lost 5 bases, and 20 bases lay in between. The CDR3 covers 16 residues. Germline V CDR1 and CDR2: SGHRS, YFSETQ. The CDR3 sequence: CASKRQTGQGNEKLFF. The CDR3 DNA is TGCGCCAGCAAGCGTCAAACAGGGCAAGGAAATGAAAAACTGTTTTTT.

J is TRBJ2-7 and V is TRBV21-1. TRBV21-1 counts as a pseudogene. The CDR3 is made up of 17 amino acids. CDR3 sequence reads: CASSKVLSGGGLREQYF. DNA for the CDR3: TGTGCCAGCAGCAAAGTCCTAAGCGGAGGAGGTCTCCGCGAGCAGTACTTC.

V gene TRBV20-1 combines with J gene TRBJ2-1; D is possibly TRBD1 or TRBD2 (5 bases each). Germline V gives CDR1 DFQATT, CDR2 SNEGSKA (reference sequence). V gave up 1 base and J gave up 5 bases, with 6 bases separating them. The CDR3 sequence is 12 residues long. CDR3 DNA: TGCAGTGCTAGAGGAGGGGACAATGAGCAGTTCTTC. Protein: CSARGGDNEQFF.

V usage is TRBV20-1 and J usage is TRBJ2-1, with D uncertain. The CDR3 has 14 residues. Germline lookup yields CDR1 DFQATT and CDR2 SNEGSKA (reference sequence). V lost 0 bases to trimming and J lost 6 bases, with 12 bases between them. The CDR3 nucleotides are TGCAGTGCTAGAGAAGGTCTGTTACGCAATGAGCAGTTCTTC. Translated, it gives CSAREGLLRNEQFF.

Only a few counts were recorded for this clonotype. This chain joins TRBV6-5 and TRBJ2-7; D gene uncertain. This CDR3 is 14 amino acids long. The germline gives CDR1 MNHEY, CDR2 SVGAGI. V dropped 4 bases and J dropped 0 bases, with 10 bases sitting between them. The chain's CDR3 is CASSSVRVSYEQYF. The CDR3 coding sequence is TGTGCCAGCAGTTCTGTTAGGGTCTCCTACGAGCAGTACTTC.

This clonotype was seen a handful of times. The rearrangement uses TRBV9 and TRBJ2-6, with a weak D call TRBD1 (5 bases). V was clipped by 0 bases and J by 2 bases, with 12 bases between them. Germline lookup yields CDR1 SGDLS and CDR2 YYNGEE. The CDR3 extends over 17 amino acids. CDR3 DNA: TGTGCCAGCAGCGTAGAGACTCAGGGCCCTGGGGCCAACGTCCTGACTTTC. This gives the protein CASSVETQGPGANVLTF.

The chain carries TRBV6-2 or TRBV6-3 and TRBJ1-5; 11 bases map to TRBD1. After removal of 6 bases from V and 4 bases from J, the junction contained 5 bases not matched to a gene. The CDR3 contains 15 residues. Germline V gene data show CDR1 as MNHEY and CDR2 as SVGEGT. CDR3 sequence (DNA): TGTGCCAGCAGAGACGGGACAGGGGGTAATCAGCCCCAGCATTTT. Translated, it gives CASRDGTGGNQPQHF.

This clonotype was picked up a small number of times. The chain couples TRBV20-1 to TRBJ1-1; D gene uncertain. The germline V gene has CDR1 DFQATT and CDR2 SNEGSKA (reference sequence). V was shortened by 6 bases and J by 4 bases, with 18 bases between the two germline ends. The CDR3 loop spans 14 amino acids. CDR3 residues: CSALDRRKSTEAFF. Written as DNA, the CDR3 is TGCAGTGCCCTTGATCGGCGGAAATCCACTGAAGCTTTCTTT.

The chain couples TRBV5-1 to TRBJ2-7, with D possibly matching TRBD2 (5 bases). Germline V gives CDR1 SGHRS, CDR2 YFSETQ. V shed 4 bases and J shed 3 bases, with 14 bases lying between them. This CDR3 region has 14 residues. The CDR3 region is CASSAGGRIYEQYF. The CDR3 DNA is TGCGCCAGCAGCGCGGGTGGCCGGATCTACGAGCAGTACTTC. Supplemented by reference TRBV5-1 and TRBJ2-7, the full variable domain reads KAGVTQTPRYLIKTRGQQVTLSCSPISGHRSVSWYQQTPGQGLQFLFEYFSETQRNKGNFPGRFSGRQFSNSRSEMNVSTLELGDSALYLCASSAGGRIYEQYFGPGTRLTVT.

This chain uses TRBV18 with TRBJ2-5; 8 bases line up with TRBD1. The J segment lost 5 bases and the V segment lost 2 bases, leaving 7 bases of the junction unmatched. Germline V lookup: CDR1 KGHSH, CDR2 LQKENI. The CDR3 has 15 amino acids. This chain's CDR3 is CASSPSTGVKETQYF. The CDR3 nucleotides read TGTGCCAGCTCACCATCGACAGGGGTTAAGGAGACCCAGTACTTC.

There are a few counts of this clonotype. V usage is TRBV18 and J usage is TRBJ2-1, with D unresolved. CDR3 length equals 13 residues. Germline assignment: CDR1 KGHSH and CDR2 LQKENI. V dropped 6 bases and J dropped 4 bases, with 10 bases sitting between them. The CDR3 bases are TGTGCCAGCTCCGCCGGGTCTTACAATGAGCAGTTCTTC. Translated, it gives CASSAGSYNEQFF.

This clonotype was counted only a few times. The chain links TRBV7-9 to TRBJ2-7; the D is unclear. The CDR3 length is 14 residues. With 5 bases removed from V and 2 bases from J, the gap between germline ends came to 13 bases. Germline V gives CDR1 SEHNR, CDR2 FQNEAQ (reference sequence). The DNA for the CDR3 is TGTGCCAGCAGCCCGGAGACTGTCGCCTACGAGCAGTACTTC. This gives the protein CASSPETVAYEQYF. The whole variable domain, remainder taken from reference TRBV7-9 and TRBJ2-7, is DTGVSQNPRHKITKRGQNVTFRCDPISEHNRLYWYRQTLGQGPEFLTYFQNEAQLEKSRLLSDRFSAERPKGSFSTLEIQRTEQGDSAMYLCASSPETVAYEQYFGPGTRLTVT.

In this sample, this clonotype turned up a few times. This chain uses TRBV6-5 with TRBJ2-1; possibly TRBD1 or TRBD2 for D (5 bases each). Germline V CDR1 and CDR2: MNHEY, SVGAGI. The CDR3 runs to 15 residues. The germline V and J ends were trimmed by 7 bases and 6 bases, with 19 bases remaining between them. The CDR3, as DNA: TGTGCCAGCACGTTACGGGGCTCTTGGAGCAATGAGCAGTTCTTC. It yields the protein CASTLRGSWSNEQFF.

This clonotype was seen more than once but under ten times. V gene TRBV6-5 combines with J gene TRBJ2-1; D is undetermined. The CDR3 spans 13 residues. Per germline, CDR1 MNHEY and CDR2 SVGAGI. The V gene lost 3 bases and the J gene lost 3 bases, with 6 bases spanning the gap. The CDR3 bases are TGTGCCAGCAGTTATGGATACTACAATGAGCAGTTCTTC. This encodes CASSYGYYNEQFF.